This passage covers 3 T cell receptor beta chains from one sample sequenced in a study of T cell changes during pregnancy in multiple sclerosis (dated by TCRdb to between 2017 and 2020). Library method: the immunoSEQ multiplex PCR assay. TCRdb obtained this table from immuneACCESS and retained in-frame rearrangements with V and J assigned. These tables miss some clones; where compared with another copy, unresolved V genes account for less than half of the shortfall, and the remainder is unexplained. Within this sample are about 94,000 clones, with approximately 94% of them counted one time only. The ten largest account for about 0.84% of the sample. The specimen was peripheral blood, collected in the third trimester of pregnancy. All receptors derive from a female donor with multiple sclerosis, enrolled in a pregnancy study.

The J gene is TRBJ2-7, the V gene TRBV2; maybe TRBD1 (5 bases). The CDR3 runs 15 residues. The germline V gene has CDR1 SNHLY and CDR2 FYNNEI. The ends were cut back, 7 bases at V and 1 base at J, with 17 bases in the middle. This chain's CDR3 is CASTSDRASSYEQYF. The CDR3 DNA reads TGTGCCAGCACGTCCGACAGAGCATCATCCTACGAGCAGTACTTC.

The V gene is TRBV30, the J gene TRBJ2-3; D gene uncertain. This CDR3 is 16 amino acids long. CDR1 and CDR2 from the germline V gene are GTSNPN and SVGIG (reference sequence). V was clipped by 0 bases and J by 0 bases, with 13 bases between them. The CDR3 sequence: CAWSVLTDPSTDTQYF. The CDR3 coding sequence is TGTGCCTGGAGTGTCTTGACTGACCCTAGCACAGATACGCAGTATTTT.

The chain is built from TRBV7-9 and TRBJ2-7; weak D call: TRBD1 (5 bases). The CDR3 loop spans 14 amino acids. V lost 3 bases and J lost 1, with 10 bases in between. CDR1 is SEHNR, CDR2 FQNEAQ, per germline (reference sequence). The CDR3, as DNA: TGTGCCAGCAGCTTGGGGCAGGCGTCCTACGAGCAGTACTTC. It is translated as CASSLGQASYEQYF.